The 32 T cell receptor beta chains below were found in one sample sequenced in a study of cytomegalovirus exposure and HLA in healthy donors. It was with 60 Vbeta and 13 Jbeta primers that the PCR ran. The protocol was immunoSEQ multiplex PCR, while the TCRdb copy is restricted to in-frame clones and leaves out a portion. The sample lists about 230,000 clones; 77% were seen once. The specimen was PBMCs. The receptors stem from a woman between 55 and 75 years old in good health and CMV-seropositive.

V is TRBV6-5 and J is TRBJ2-5; TRBD1 agrees at 10 bases. Germline trimming cut 5 bases from V and 5 bases from J; bases unmatched to any gene: 5. The CDR3 sequence is 14 residues long. Germline CDR1 MNHEY, CDR2 SVGAGI. The CDR3 DNA sequence: TGTGCCAGCAGTAGACAGGGGGCGGGTGAGACCCAGTACTTC. Translated: CASSRQGAGETQYF.

The chain joins TRBV18 to TRBJ1-2; 9 bases map to TRBD1. V shed 3 bases, J shed 3 bases, and the junction held 2 bases outside the gene matches. Germline CDR1 is KGHSH and CDR2 is LQKENI. This CDR3 spans 14 amino acids. The CDR3 region is CASSPGQGYYGYTF. As DNA, the CDR3 is TGTGCCAGCTCACCGGGACAGGGCTACTATGGCTACACCTTC.

This clone occurred a few times. The J gene is TRBJ2-7, the V gene TRBV7-2; 10 positions agree with TRBD2. The CDR3 covers 14 residues. V lost 2 bases, J lost 6 bases, and 4 bases stayed unmatched. CDR1 and CDR2 from the germline V gene are SGHTA and FQGNSA. The CDR3 is CASSLLAGEFEQYF. The CDR3 DNA is TGTGCCAGCAGCTTACTAGCGGGAGAGTTCGAGCAGTACTTC.

The chain uses TRBV5-4 and TRBJ2-6; 9 bases line up with TRBD1. The CDR3 is 17 amino acids. Trimming at V came to 4 bases and at J to 2 bases, leaving 7 bases not matched to a gene. CDR1 and CDR2 from the germline V gene are SGHNT and YYREEE (reference sequence). This CDR3 reads CASSRTGGGAGANVLTF. CDR3 nucleotide sequence: TGTGCCAGCAGCAGAACAGGGGGCGGCGCTGGGGCCAACGTCCTGACTTTC.

The CDR3 loop reads CASTGQGGSPLHF. The CDR3 DNA sequence: TGTGCCAGCACGGGACAGGGGGGTTCACCCCTCCACTTT. This chain links TRBV6-5 with TRBJ1-6; 11 bases align to TRBD1. CDR3 length equals 13 residues. The germline CDR1 and CDR2 sequences are MNHEY and SVGAGI. The V gene end was trimmed by 7 bases and the J gene end by 9 bases; junction bases not matched to a gene: 2.

The gene calls are TRBV5-1 and TRBJ1-4, with a tentative D call TRBD1 (6 bases). Germline V gene data show CDR1 as SGHRS and CDR2 as YFSETQ. The length of the CDR3 is 16 residues. With 1 base removed from V and 5 bases from J, the gap between germline ends came to 15 bases. The CDR3 spells CASSLTPGQVNEKLFF. DNA for the CDR3: TGCGCCAGCAGCTTGACCCCGGGACAAGTGAATGAAAAACTGTTTTTT.

The rearrangement uses TRBV5-1 and TRBJ1-2, with D unclear. Trimming stripped 4 bases from V and 4 bases from J, with 14 bases between. Looked up from germline, CDR1 is SGHRS and CDR2 is YFSETQ. This CDR3 is 14 amino acids long. In DNA, the CDR3 is TGCGCCAGCAGCCCCCTGACTGGCACCTATGGCTACACCTTC. Translation gives CASSPLTGTYGYTF.

The sample holds one count of this clone. The chain is built from TRBV7-3 and TRBJ2-4; 8 bases are a match to TRBD2. Germline assignment: CDR1 SGHTA and CDR2 FQGTGA. This CDR3 is 14 amino acids long. The junction had 2 bases not matched to a gene; V was cut back by 0 bases and J by 7 bases. DNA for the CDR3: TGTGCCAGCAGCTTAACGCCGGGGGGGAACATTCAGTACTTC. It specifies CASSLTPGGNIQYF.

The chain joins TRBV5-1 to TRBJ1-1; the match to TRBD1 covers 9 bases. CDR3 length: 14 residues. CDR1 and CDR2 (germline): SGHRS, YFSETQ. Losses at the gene ends were 2 bases for V and 5 bases for J; bases not matched to a gene: 4. CDR3: CASSFGQGNTEAFF. CDR3 in DNA: TGCGCCAGCAGCTTCGGACAGGGGAATACTGAAGCTTTCTTT.

The CDR3 DNA reads as TGTGCCAGCAGCCTTATAGACAGCGCCGGAAACACCATATATTTT. The encoded protein is CASSLIDSAGNTIYF. V gene TRBV7-8 combines with J gene TRBJ1-3; D is perhaps TRBD1 (5 bases). From germline, CDR1 is SGHVS and CDR2 FQNEAQ. CDR3 length: 15 residues. Trimming removed 5 bases at V and 4 bases at J, with 15 bases between. Full variable domain (rest looked up from reference TRBV7-8 and TRBJ1-3): GAGVSQSPRYKVAKRGQDVALRCDPISGHVSLFWYQQALGQGPEFLTYFQNEAQLDKSGLPSDRFFAERPEGSVSTLKIQRTQQEDSAVYLCASSLIDSAGNTIYFGEGSWLTVV.

V gene TRBV19 combines with J gene TRBJ2-5; TRBD1 aligns across 9 bases. V shed 5 bases and J 3 bases; nucleotides not matched to a gene: 7. The CDR3 runs 15 residues. Looked up from germline, CDR1 is LNHDA and CDR2 is SQIVND (reference sequence). CDR3 sequence reads: CASSATGTGKETQYF. CDR3 nucleotides: TGTGCCAGTAGTGCAACCGGGACAGGGAAAGAGACCCAGTACTTC.

The chain couples TRBV28 to TRBJ1-2, with D unresolved. V was trimmed by 3 bases and J by 2 bases, leaving 7 bases between them. The CDR3 sequence is 13 residues long. Germline CDR1 reads MDHEN; CDR2 reads SYDVKM. DNA for the CDR3: TGTGCCAGCAGTTTGATACAGAACTATGGCTACACCTTC. Translated: CASSLIQNYGYTF.

This chain joins TRBV7-3 and TRBJ1-6, with TRBD1 matching 7 bases. Trimming cost V 4 bases and J 9 bases; bases outside gene matches: 6. Germline V gene data show CDR1 as SGHTA and CDR2 as FQGTGA. This CDR3 spans 14 amino acids. The DNA for the CDR3 is TGTGCCAGCAGCTCGAGGGACAGAACTTCACCCCTCCACTTT. Protein sequence: CASSSRDRTSPLHF. The variable domain in full, completed from reference TRBV7-3 and TRBJ1-6, reads GAGVSQTPSNKVTEKGKYVELRCDPISGHTALYWYRQSLGQGPEFLIYFQGTGAADDSGLPNDRFFAVRPEGSVSTLKIQRTERGDSAVYLCASSSRDRTSPLHFGNGTRLTVT.

This clone was observed a few times. In DNA form, the CDR3 reads TGTGCCAGCACCCCCGAGGGACAGGTCTATGGCTACACCTTC. Its translation is CASTPEGQVYGYTF. The chain has TRBV28 and TRBJ1-2; 8 bases are a match to TRBD1. Germline V lookup: CDR1 MDHEN, CDR2 SYDVKM. This CDR3 has 14 residues. V lost 7 bases and J lost 4; bases outside the gene matches: 8.

Worth noting for this clone: A read error may account for a junction end that differs from germline. The genes are TRBV4-2 and TRBJ1-1; 7 bases agree with TRBD1. The CDR3 runs 15 residues. Per the germline V gene, CDR1 is LGHNA and CDR2 is YNFKEQ. The CDR3 DNA reads TGTGCCAGCAGCCCGGGACAGCTGATGAACATTGAAGCTTTCTTT. Amino acid sequence: CASSPGQLMNIEAFF.

This sequence joins TRBV5-6 and TRBJ2-7, with D perhaps matching TRBD1 (6 bases). V was trimmed by 0 bases and J by 2 bases, leaving 9 bases between them. This CDR3 contains 14 residues. Germline V gene sequence: CDR1 SGHDT, CDR2 YYEEEE. CDR3 in DNA: TGTGCCAGCAGCTTGGTGTCAGGGGCCTACGAGCAGTACTTC. As protein: CASSLVSGAYEQYF.

This clone was seen more than once but under ten times. The J gene is TRBJ1-3, the V gene TRBV2; D possibly corresponds to TRBD1 (6 bases). V shed 8 bases and J shed 0 bases, with 11 bases lying between them. The CDR3 contains 14 residues. The germline gives CDR1 SNHLY, CDR2 FYNNEI. The CDR3 is CASGGQLSGNTIYF. CDR3 bases: TGTGCCAGCGGAGGACAGCTCTCTGGAAACACCATATATTTT.

The rearrangement links TRBV2 to TRBJ1-2, with 11 nucleotides matching TRBD1. This CDR3 is built from 14 residues. Trimming cost V 7 bases and J 7 bases; bases outside gene matches: 8. Germline values: CDR1 SNHLY, CDR2 FYNNEI. In nucleotides, the CDR3 is TGTGCCAGCACTATGGACAGGGGGCGTGGTGGCTACACCTTC. As protein: CASTMDRGRGGYTF.

This clone was picked up a small number of times. The junction and the germline gene differ at one end; a read error may be behind it. The rearrangement uses TRBV5-4 and TRBJ2-1, with D possibly matching TRBD1 (6 bases). The CDR3 runs to 14 residues. Per germline, CDR1 SGHNT and CDR2 YYREEE (reference sequence). CDR3 protein: CASRLDSSYNEQFF. In DNA, the CDR3 is TGTGCCAGCCGCTTGGACAGCTCCTACAATGAGCAGTTCTTC.

The chain is built from TRBV6-5 and TRBJ1-1; D gene unclear. V dropped 0 bases and J dropped 7 bases, with 15 bases sitting between them. Germline assignment: CDR1 MNHEY and CDR2 SVGAGI. The length of the CDR3 is 15 residues. The DNA for the CDR3 is TGTGCCAGCAGTTACTCGAACAGTCCTCTCCTTGAAGCTTTCTTT. It yields the protein CASSYSNSPLLEAFF.

The CDR3 reads CASSADTTIYGYTF. The CDR3, as DNA: TGTGCCAGTAGTGCTGACACCACAATCTATGGCTACACCTTC. The chain employs TRBV19 and TRBJ1-2, with D hard to call. Germline V gene lookup returns CDR1 LNHDA and CDR2 SQIVND (reference sequence). The CDR3 runs 14 residues. Trimming took 5 bases from V and 4 from J, leaving 14 bases between them.

J is TRBJ2-3 and V is TRBV4-1; D possibly corresponds to TRBD1 (8 bases). V shed 0 bases and J shed 5 bases, with 18 bases lying between them. CDR1 is MGHRA, CDR2 YSYEKL, per germline. The CDR3 has 17 residues. The CDR3 spells CASSQDWGNRGGDTQYF. The CDR3 coding sequence is TGCGCCAGCAGCCAAGATTGGGGAAACAGGGGGGGAGATACGCAGTATTTT.

The chain combines TRBV25-1 with TRBJ2-7, with a possible D match to TRBD1 (5 bases). The CDR3 extends over 12 amino acids. V lost 3 bases and J 6 bases, leaving 9 bases between the germline ends. CDR1 and CDR2 from the germline V gene are MGHDK and SYGVNS. CDR3 loop: CASSEAGLEQYF. CDR3 DNA sequence: TGTGCCAGCAGTGAGGCAGGGCTCGAGCAGTACTTC.

This chain joins TRBV2 and TRBJ2-1; 14 bases are shared with TRBD2. There are 17 residues in the CDR3. Looked up from germline, CDR1 is SNHLY and CDR2 is FYNNEI. V shed 5 bases and J 8 bases; nucleotides not matched to a gene: 11. The CDR3 nucleotides read TGTGCCAGCAGTTCGGGACTAGCGGGAGCAACTCTCGATGAGCAGTTCTTC. This sequence encodes CASSSGLAGATLDEQFF.

This chain connects TRBV6-5 to TRBJ2-7; 7 nucleotides align to TRBD1. Germline assignment: CDR1 MNHEY and CDR2 SVGAGI. The CDR3 loop spans 13 amino acids. Trimming at V came to 2 bases and at J to 3 bases, leaving 1 base not matched to a gene. The CDR3 here is CASSYNRGYEQYF. The DNA for the CDR3 is TGTGCCAGCAGTTACAACAGGGGCTACGAGCAGTACTTC.

The rearrangement links TRBV6-6 to TRBJ2-7, with 7 bases matching TRBD1. The CDR3 runs 14 residues. The V and J ends lost 0 bases and 5 bases, in that order; junction bases with no gene match: 4. The germline V gene encodes CDR1 MNHNY and CDR2 SVGAGI (reference sequence). CDR3 sequence: CASSYSGQHNEQYF. CDR3 sequence (DNA): TGTGCCAGCAGTTACTCGGGACAGCATAACGAGCAGTACTTC.

The genes are TRBV29-1 and TRBJ1-4; D might be TRBD1 (5 bases). The CDR3 is made up of 16 amino acids. Germline lookup yields CDR1 SQVTM and CDR2 ANQGSEA. The V end lost 3 bases, the J end lost 7 bases, and 21 bases lay between the germline ends. The CDR3 loop reads CSVDIGAGGNGEKLFF. The CDR3 DNA is TGCAGCGTTGATATCGGCGCGGGGGGGAATGGTGAAAAACTGTTTTTT. The full variable domain, with the rest looked up from reference TRBV29-1 and TRBJ1-4, is SAVISQKPSRDICQRGTSLTIQCQVDSQVTMMFWYRQQPGQSLTLIATANQGSEATYESGFVIDKFPISRPNLTFSTLTVSNMSPEDSSIYLCSVDIGAGGNGEKLFFGSGTQLSVL.

The chain combines TRBV5-1 with TRBJ2-5; D might be TRBD1 (5 bases). The germline gives CDR1 SGHRS, CDR2 YFSETQ. Trimming took off 0 bases at V and 4 bases at J, with 10 bases between the two ends. The CDR3 consists of 14 residues. CDR3 protein: CASSLDRWGETQYF. DNA of the CDR3: TGCGCCAGCAGCTTGGACAGGTGGGGAGAGACCCAGTACTTC.

Note on this clone: The sample contains more than one DNA sequence encoding this CDR3. The chain couples TRBV9 to TRBJ2-3; TRBD2 matches 15 bases. J was trimmed by 5 bases and V by 3 bases; bases with no gene match: 1. Per germline, CDR1 SGDLS and CDR2 YYNGEE. CDR3 length equals 15 residues. CDR3 region: CASSAGLAGGDTQYF. CDR3 nucleotide sequence: TGTGCCAGCAGCGCGGGACTAGCGGGGGGAGATACGCAGTATTTT.

Only one count was recorded for this clone. The chain links TRBV29-1 to TRBJ1-5; 12 bases are a match to TRBD1. J gave up 6 bases and V 4 bases, and 10 bases lay outside the gene matches. The CDR3 length is 16 residues. Germline V gives CDR1 SQVTM, CDR2 ANQGSEA. CDR3 in amino acids: CSVVKGDRGQRQPQHF. The CDR3 DNA follows: TGCAGCGTTGTAAAGGGGGACAGGGGGCAACGTCAGCCCCAGCATTTT.

The rearrangement uses TRBV6-5 and TRBJ1-1, with D possibly being TRBD1 (5 bases). CDR1 and CDR2 from the germline V gene are MNHEY and SVGAGI. The length of the CDR3 is 15 residues. Trimming removed 8 bases at V and 6 bases at J, with 22 bases between. The CDR3 spells CASGAGGGWGPEAFF. The CDR3 region has the DNA TGTGCCAGCGGAGCGGGAGGAGGTTGGGGACCTGAAGCTTTCTTT.

The chain is built from TRBV6-6 and TRBJ1-1, with D unresolved. This CDR3 spans 13 amino acids. Per germline, CDR1 MNHNY and CDR2 SVGAGI (reference sequence). The germline V and J ends were trimmed by 8 bases and 1 base, with 11 bases remaining between them. The CDR3 loop is CASAAGKNTEAFF. The CDR3 DNA is TGTGCCAGCGCAGCAGGAAAGAACACTGAAGCTTTCTTT.